The 23 T cell receptor beta chains presented below share a single source sample, sequenced in a study of blood T cell repertoires in COVID-19. Method: immunoSEQ multiplex PCR; TCRdb's copy keeps in-frame clones and lacks some. The table shows 260,000 or so clones, with approximately 82% occurring only once. The sequenced sample consisted of peripheral blood. Every receptor here comes from an elderly man with acute or convalescent COVID-19.

The chain uses TRBV6-5 and TRBJ2-5; 12 nucleotides align to TRBD2. V lost 5 bases to trimming and J lost 4 bases; unmatched junction nucleotides: 5. This CDR3 has 15 amino acids. CDR1 is MNHEY, CDR2 SVGAGI, per germline. The CDR3 DNA reads TGTGCCAGCAGTCTAGCGGGAGGGGGGGGAGAGACCCAGTACTTC. It yields the protein CASSLAGGGGETQYF.

The gene calls are TRBV19 and TRBJ2-6; no definite D call. The V gene's germline CDR1 is LNHDA and CDR2 SQIVND (reference sequence). V dropped 1 base and J dropped 0 bases, with 19 bases sitting between them. The CDR3 covers 20 residues. The CDR3 DNA reads TGTGCCAGTAGTATAGTTATGGCCTCGTTTCGAAGCTCTGGGGCCAACGTCCTGACTTTC. Amino acid sequence: CASSIVMASFRSSGANVLTF.

This clone has at least ten counts. The chain links TRBV7-9 to TRBJ2-5; D unresolved. The V end was cut by 1 base, the J end by 5 bases, with 8 bases between. Germline CDR1 and CDR2: SEHNR and FQNEAQ (reference sequence). This CDR3 comprises 13 residues. The CDR3 protein is CASSLGLLETQYF. The CDR3 region has the DNA TGTGCCAGCAGCTTAGGTCTACTGGAGACCCAGTACTTC.

V usage is TRBV19 and J usage is TRBJ2-7; maybe TRBD2 (6 bases). V was clipped by 3 bases and J by 0 bases, with 12 bases between them. Germline V gene sequence: CDR1 LNHDA, CDR2 SQIVND (reference sequence). This CDR3 comprises 15 residues. CDR3 amino acids: CASSIGGSSSYEQYF. The DNA for the CDR3 is TGTGCCAGTAGTATCGGAGGGAGTAGCTCCTACGAGCAGTACTTC.

The rearrangement uses TRBV2 and TRBJ2-2; 12 bases map to TRBD1. There are 14 residues in the CDR3. Germline V gives CDR1 SNHLY, CDR2 FYNNEI. V was pared by 8 bases and J by 6 bases, with 4 bases of the junction left unmatched. This CDR3 reads CASQGQGAAGELFF. CDR3 bases: TGTGCCAGCCAGGGACAGGGGGCGGCCGGGGAGCTGTTTTTT. Variable domain in full (rest from reference TRBV2 and TRBJ2-2): EPEVTQTPSHQVTQMGQEVILRCVPISNHLYFYWYRQILGQKVEFLVSFYNNEISEKSEIFDDQFSVERPDGSNFTLKIRSTKLEDSAMYFCASQGQGAAGELFFGEGSRLTVL.

This clone has ten or more counts. The chain recombines TRBV19 with TRBJ2-7; possibly TRBD1 for D (5 bases). The CDR3 consists of 13 residues. Trimming removed 5 bases at V and 3 bases at J, with 11 bases between. Germline V lookup: CDR1 LNHDA, CDR2 SQIVND (reference sequence). CDR3 in DNA: TGTGCCAGTAGTTCTCGGACACGCTACGAGCAGTACTTC. This translates into CASSSRTRYEQYF.

As concerns this clone: The sample carries other DNA sequences with the same CDR3. V usage is TRBV7-3 and J usage is TRBJ2-5, with a tentative D call TRBD1 (6 bases). This CDR3 spans 13 amino acids. Germline V gene lookup returns CDR1 SGHTA and CDR2 FQGTGA. The V and J ends lost 5 bases and 4 bases respectively, with 11 bases between them. CDR3 protein: CASSPTGGETQYF. Here the CDR3 DNA reads TGTGCCAGCAGCCCGACAGGTGGAGAGACCCAGTACTTC. The full variable domain, completed using reference TRBV7-3 and TRBJ2-5, is GAGVSQTPSNKVTEKGKYVELRCDPISGHTALYWYRQSLGQGPEFLIYFQGTGAADDSGLPNDRFFAVRPEGSVSTLKIQRTERGDSAVYLCASSPTGGETQYFGPGTRLLVL.

The rearrangement uses TRBV7-2 and TRBJ1-2, with 7 bases identical to TRBD1. The CDR3 extends over 16 amino acids. Germline CDR1 and CDR2: SGHTA and FQGNSA. V dropped 5 bases and J dropped 4; count of bases not matched to a gene: 13. In DNA, the CDR3 is TGTGCCAGCAGCCCCGGGACAGTCGTTTTTCGCTATGGCTACACCTTC. This translates into CASSPGTVVFRYGYTF.

This chain joins TRBV2 and TRBJ1-6, with no clear D. Trimming took 5 bases from V and 7 from J, leaving 9 bases between them. Germline-derived CDR1 and CDR2 are SNHLY and FYNNEI. CDR3 length equals 13 residues. Written as DNA, the CDR3 is TGTGCCAGCAGTAGCCTGAGCAATTCACCCCTCCACTTT. The encoded protein is CASSSLSNSPLHF.

This chain joins TRBV4-2 and TRBJ1-1; TRBD1 aligns across 9 bases. Germline-derived CDR1 and CDR2 are LGHNA and YNFKEQ. This CDR3 spans 16 amino acids. V lost 4 bases to trimming and J lost 3 bases; unmatched junction nucleotides: 9. CDR3 region: CASSPQPGQGDTEAFF. Written as DNA, the CDR3 is TGTGCCAGCAGCCCACAACCGGGACAGGGAGACACTGAAGCTTTCTTT.

This chain joins TRBV7-3 and TRBJ2-3; 9 positions match TRBD2. Trimming cost V 5 bases and J 3 bases; bases outside gene matches: 9. Per the germline V gene, CDR1 is SGHTA and CDR2 is FQGTGA. The length of the CDR3 is 16 residues. This CDR3 is CASSLQAGGWTDTQYF. CDR3 DNA: TGTGCCAGCAGCCTCCAGGCGGGAGGGTGGACAGATACGCAGTATTTT.

This clone was observed a few times. The chain carries TRBV2 and TRBJ2-3, with D possibly matching TRBD2 (6 bases). CDR1 and CDR2 (germline): SNHLY, FYNNEI. V shed 8 bases and J shed 0 bases, with 18 bases lying between them. The CDR3 extends over 16 amino acids. CDR3 protein: CASGGWVGASTDTQYF. For the CDR3, the DNA is TGTGCCAGCGGGGGGTGGGTAGGGGCTAGCACAGATACGCAGTATTTT.

The chain has TRBV28 and TRBJ2-7; D possibly corresponds to TRBD1 (5 bases). The germline V gene has CDR1 MDHEN and CDR2 SYDVKM. Trimming pared 4 bases from V and 7 bases from J, leaving 11 bases between. The CDR3 has 12 residues. The CDR3 sequence: CASSSTVGEQYF. The DNA of the CDR3 is TGTGCCAGCAGTTCGACAGTAGGTGAGCAGTACTTC.

The chain links TRBV7-9 to TRBJ2-3; TRBD2 might be the D (6 bases). This CDR3 has 14 residues. The germline V gene encodes CDR1 SEHNR and CDR2 FQNEAQ (reference sequence). The germline V and J ends were trimmed by 4 bases and 4 bases, with 12 bases remaining between them. The CDR3 sequence: CASSWTRESDTQYF. CDR3 in DNA: TGTGCCAGCAGCTGGACCCGGGAGTCAGATACGCAGTATTTT. Filled out from reference TRBV7-9 and TRBJ2-3, the complete variable domain reads DTGVSQNPRHKITKRGQNVTFRCDPISEHNRLYWYRQTLGQGPEFLTYFQNEAQLEKSRLLSDRFSAERPKGSFSTLEIQRTEQGDSAMYLCASSWTRESDTQYFGPGTRLTVL.

The J gene is TRBJ2-2, the V gene TRBV10-3; no reliable D call. This CDR3 region has 18 residues. Germline loops: CDR1 ENHRY, CDR2 SYGVKD. V was pared by 4 bases and J by 0 bases, with 18 bases between. The DNA for the CDR3 is TGTGCCATCAGTGGTGTGGTCGGTGCGGCTTCGAACACCGGGGAGCTGTTTTTT. Protein product: CAISGVVGAASNTGELFF.

The chain carries TRBV7-3 and TRBJ2-7; D not resolved. Germline CDR1 SGHTA, CDR2 FQGTGA. This CDR3 spans 12 amino acids. The V gene lost 5 bases and the J gene lost 6 bases, with 11 bases spanning the gap. The CDR3 sequence: CASSPGGSEQYF. CDR3 nucleotide sequence: TGTGCCAGCAGCCCCGGCGGTAGCGAGCAGTACTTC.

The V call is TRBV7-3, the J call TRBJ2-1, with unresolved D. V lost 2 bases and J 3 bases, leaving 8 bases between the germline ends. The CDR3 extends over 14 amino acids. Germline lookup yields CDR1 SGHTA and CDR2 FQGTGA. The CDR3 DNA sequence: TGTGCCAGCAGCTTAGGCGGAGTCTACAATGAGCAGTTCTTC. This gives the protein CASSLGGVYNEQFF.

The sample holds one count of this clone. This sequence joins TRBV24-1 and TRBJ2-1, with 9 bases identical to TRBD2. Germline-derived CDR1 and CDR2 are KGHDR and SFDVKD. V shed 9 bases, J shed 9 bases, and the junction held 8 bases outside the gene matches. The CDR3 is 13 amino acids. The CDR3 protein is CATGLAGVGEQFF. In nucleotides, the CDR3 is TGTGCCACCGGTTTAGCGGGAGTTGGTGAGCAGTTCTTC.

The rearrangement links TRBV2 to TRBJ2-7; 7 bases line up with TRBD1. CDR1 and CDR2 from the germline V gene are SNHLY and FYNNEI. There are 12 residues in the CDR3. The V and J ends lost 8 bases and 3 bases, in that order; junction bases with no gene match: 4. CDR3 protein: CASAGTVYEQYF. As DNA, the CDR3 is TGTGCCAGCGCCGGGACAGTCTACGAGCAGTACTTC.

The CDR3 DNA reads as TGTGCCAGCAGCTTAGCTAGGGAGCTAAATACGCAGTATTTT. The encoded protein is CASSLARELNTQYF. This sequence joins TRBV7-2 and TRBJ2-3, with D possibly matching TRBD2 (5 bases). Germline CDR1 reads SGHTA; CDR2 reads FQGNSA. Trimming stripped 0 bases from V and 7 bases from J, with 11 bases between. The CDR3 contains 14 residues.

This chain uses TRBV5-5 with TRBJ1-2, with D tentatively TRBD1 (6 bases). The V end was cut by 4 bases, the J end by 4 bases, with 14 bases between. The CDR3 sequence is 14 residues long. Germline assignment: CDR1 SGHKS and CDR2 YYEKEE (reference sequence). The CDR3 here is CASSTRGMGYGYTF. The CDR3 nucleotides are TGTGCCAGCAGCACCAGGGGAATGGGCTATGGCTACACCTTC.

This clone was detected only a few times. The junction differs from germline at one of its ends, possibly a read error. The chain links TRBV5-1 to TRBJ1-2; no clear D gene. Germline CDR1 is SGHRS and CDR2 is YFSETQ. CDR3 length: 13 amino acids. CDR3 in amino acids: CASSFSGNFGYTF. CDR3 coding DNA: TGCGCCAGCAGCTTCAGCGGGAACTTTGGCTACACCTTC. The full variable domain, rest sourced from reference TRBV5-1 and TRBJ1-2, is KAGVTQTPRYLIKTRGQQVTLSCSPISGHRSVSWYQQTPGQGLQFLFEYFSETQRNKGNFPGRFSGRQFSNSRSEMNVSTLELGDSALYLCASSFSGNFGYTFGSGTRLTVV.

This chain links TRBV29-1 with TRBJ2-1; tentative D call: TRBD1 (6 bases). The germline gives CDR1 SQVTM, CDR2 ANQGSEA. The CDR3 has 12 residues. The germline V and J ends were trimmed by 7 bases and 8 bases, with 15 bases remaining between them. CDR3 residues: CSAGTGWDEQFF. CDR3 nucleotides: TGCAGCGCCGGTACAGGGTGGGATGAGCAGTTCTTC.